The 2 T cell receptor beta chains given below trace back to one sample, sequenced in a study of blood T cells in healthy people across ages. It was with a sample-barcoded 5' primer and a J-beta primer mix that a second PCR of roughly 6 to 12 cycles was run. TCRdb itself ran the 5' RACE reads through MiXCR, one entry per CDR3 protein. The table shows 2 million or so distinct CDR3 sequences, with around half occurring only once. The specimen was blood. All receptors come from a woman aged 40 to 50 in good health.

CDR3 sequence (DNA): TGTGCCAGCAGCACAACCCCGTACTCACCCCTCCACTTT. It codes for CASSTTPYSPLHF. The V and J genes are TRBV28 and TRBJ1-6; D not certain. The V gene's germline CDR1 is MDHEN and CDR2 SYDVKM. CDR3 size: 13 residues. Trimming cost V 6 bases and J 10 bases, with 13 bases left between them.

The V gene is TRBV3-1, the J gene TRBJ2-7; TRBD2 might be the D (6 bases). Germline CDR1 LGHDT, CDR2 YNNKEL (reference sequence). Trimming cost V 4 bases and J 3 bases, with 13 bases left between them. The CDR3 covers 14 residues. This CDR3 is CASSPTRGLYEQYF. In DNA, the CDR3 is TGTGCCAGCAGCCCGACTAGAGGGCTCTACGAGCAGTACTTC.